This entry is about one T cell receptor (beta chain). The data were obtained in a study of OX40 agonist ivuxolimab in advanced cancers. Germline CDR1 is SGHAT and CDR2 is FQNNGV. The CDR3 extends over 13 amino acids. Between the trimmed V and J ends, which lost 4 bases and 0 bases, there was a span of 6 bases. Method: immunoSEQ multiplex PCR; TCRdb's copy keeps in-frame clones and lacks some. The sample shows some 60,000 clones, around 81% of them seen only once. The material sequenced was CD4+ or CD8+ T cells sorted from blood, taken in a trial of the OX40 agonist ivuxolimab. V is TRBV11-2 and J is TRBJ1-2; D call uncertain. The sequence came from an adult with an advanced solid tumor such as melanoma, head and neck, liver or kidney cancer. CDR3 in amino acids: CASSYRANYGYTF. CDR3 sequence (DNA): TGTGCCAGCAGCTACCGAGCTAACTATGGCTACACCTTC. Combining the CDR3 with reference TRBV11-2 and TRBJ1-2 gives the whole variable domain EAGVAQSPRYKIIEKRQSVAFWCNPISGHATLYWYQQILGQGPKLLIQFQNNGVVDDSQLPKDRFSAERLKGVDSTLKIQPAKLEDSAVYLCASSYRANYGYTFGSGTRLTVV.